Described below is a single TCR beta chain sequence and its context. The antigen is undetermined. The sample belongs to a study of OX40 agonist ivuxolimab in advanced cancers. The table came from immunoSEQ multiplex PCR; TCRdb's copy has only in-frame clones and leaves some out. The repertoire holds approximately 68,000 clones, with 88% as singletons. CDR3 length equals 13 residues. Between the trimmed V and J ends, which lost 4 bases and 4 bases, there was a span of 12 bases. In germline, CDR1 is SGHRS, CDR2 YFSETQ. Study-level results: Circulating CD4+ and CD8+ T cells showed clonal expansion by week 6 at 0.1 to 3.0 mg/kg. Low normalized T-cell clonal expansion also characterized some of the nonresponders.

The starting material was CD4+ or CD8+ T cells sorted from blood, obtained in a trial of the OX40 agonist ivuxolimab. This rearrangement joins TRBV5-1 to TRBJ2-7; tentative D call: TRBD2 (6 bases). This sequence originates from an adult with an advanced solid tumor such as melanoma, head and neck, liver or kidney cancer. The CDR3 DNA sequence: TGCGCCAGCAGCGTGGGACTGGGGTACGAGCAGTACTTC. Translating it yields CASSVGLGYEQYF.